The next 4 T cell receptor beta chains were all read from a single sample in a study of Graves' ophthalmopathy and Graves' hyperthyroidism (dated by TCRdb to 2016 to 2019). TCRdb lists the instrument as Illumina HiSeq 2000. For repertoire sequencing, TCR beta CDR3 regions were amplified from RNA transcripts. The first round was an RT-PCR using HTBI primers with the Qiagen OneStep RT-PCR kit, and this first round was followed by a second-round multiplex PCR, then size selection and purification. Clones were called with MiXCR by TCRdb after fastp trimmed the public reads at Q25, and only in-frame beta chains were retained. Rows are unified per CDR3 protein, each entry keeping the most common DNA and genes. Counted in this sample were a few hundred thousand distinct CDR3 sequences; 15% of them appeared once. 5.5% to 7% of the sample rests with the top ten. The sequenced sample consisted of peripheral blood. The receptors here all came from a woman under 30 with stable Graves' hyperthyroidism. Donor details come from another sample of the same person, matched by shared clones.

This clonotype was found a few times. As DNA, the CDR3 is TGTGCCAGCAGCTCCGGGACTCCGACCGGGGAGCTGTTTTTT. Its protein product is CASSSGTPTGELFF. This chain joins TRBV12-3 or TRBV12-4 and TRBJ2-2; a weak D match, TRBD2 (6 bases). This CDR3 is built from 14 residues. The V end lost 6 bases, the J end lost 5 bases, and 13 bases lay between the germline ends.

To note about this clonotype: A read error may explain this, as a much larger clone is one base away. In this CDR3 the conserved last residue, phenylalanine or tryptophan, is missing, so a read error is likely. The V gene is TRBV12-3 or TRBV12-4, the J gene TRBJ1-2; the D gene is possibly TRBD1 (5 bases). The CDR3 extends over 14 amino acids. V lost 8 bases to trimming and J lost 4 bases, with 17 bases between them. The CDR3 reads CASGGGPTTYGYTS. Written as DNA, the CDR3 is TGTGCCAGCGGGGGGGGACCTACCACCTATGGCTACACCTCC.

Notes on this clonotype: One end of the junction is discordant with germline, which a read error may explain. This chain links TRBV2 with TRBJ2-4; 9 nucleotides agree with TRBD1. Germline assignment: CDR1 SNHLY and CDR2 FYNNEI. This CDR3 has 16 residues. CDR3 protein: CASSPDRGASKNIKYF. CDR3 nucleotide sequence: TGTGCCAGCAGTCCCGACAGGGGGGCCTCCAAAAACATTAAGTACTTC.

This clonotype was counted many times. The CDR3 DNA is TGTGCCAGCAGCCGGGACAGGTACGAGCAGTACTTC. Its translation is CASSRDRYEQYF. The rearrangement joins TRBV6-5 to TRBJ2-7; 8 bases line up with TRBD1. The CDR3 has 12 amino acids. Germline loops: CDR1 MNHEY, CDR2 SVGAGI. V dropped 6 bases and J dropped 4; count of bases not matched to a gene: 2.